These 7 T cell receptor beta chains were all obtained from the same sample, sequenced in a study of T-cell memory formation after mild COVID-19. TCRdb reprocessed the 5' RACE reads via MiXCR and lists one record per CDR3 protein. The data show 400,000 to 550,000 distinct CDR3 sequences, approximately 25% seen once. The sequenced material came from PBMCs or a T cell subset sorted from them (not recorded which). All receptors derive from an adult woman who had mild COVID-19 (a few samples of this study predate the infection). Cell type and time point are not known.

This clonotype has a count of ten or more. The chain links TRBV7-9 to TRBJ2-2; D is uncertain. V gave up 2 bases and J gave up 0 bases, with 1 base separating them. CDR1 and CDR2 (germline): SEHNR, FQNEAQ (reference sequence). The CDR3 extends over 13 amino acids. CDR3 in DNA: TGTGCCAGCAGCTTATCGAACACCGGGGAGCTGTTTTTT. It is translated as CASSLSNTGELFF.

This clonotype was detected only a few times. The chain joins TRBV20-1 to TRBJ2-7; D remains unclear. In germline, CDR1 is DFQATT, CDR2 SNEGSKA (reference sequence). Trimming removed 3 bases at V and 0 bases at J, with 12 bases between. The CDR3 length is 14 residues. This CDR3 is CSARERRASYEQYF. In DNA form, the CDR3 reads TGCAGTGCTAGGGAACGCCGGGCCTCCTACGAGCAGTACTTC.

This chain connects TRBV6-2 or TRBV6-3 to TRBJ2-7, with D hard to call. This CDR3 spans 12 amino acids. Trimming pared 6 bases from V and 3 bases from J, leaving 9 bases between. Per the germline V gene, CDR1 is MNHEY and CDR2 is SVGEGT. Here the CDR3 reads CASRYRDYEQYF. CDR3 DNA: TGTGCCAGCAGATACAGAGACTACGAGCAGTACTTC.

The CDR3 sequence: CPMPGDTQYF. CDR3 in DNA: TGTCCCATGCCCGGGGATACGCAGTATTTT. The chain joins TRBV6-5 to TRBJ2-3; unclear D gene. The CDR3 has 10 residues. Germline loops: CDR1 MNHEY, CDR2 SVGAGI.

The table lists this clonotype with a few counts. Here the CDR3 DNA reads TGTGCCAGCAGCCACCCTCCGGGGCCTAGCGGGAGTCATGAGCAGTACTTC. Translation gives CASSHPPGPSGSHEQYF. This rearrangement joins TRBV3-1 to TRBJ2-7, with 10 bases aligning to TRBD2. The CDR3 covers 17 residues. The ends lost 3 bases at V and 7 bases at J; junction bases unmatched: 15. Germline CDR1 reads LGHDT; CDR2 reads YNNKEL (reference sequence).

A single count supports this clonotype. This chain joins TRBV24-1 and TRBJ2-3; 12 bases match TRBD2. Losses at the gene ends were 3 bases for V and 7 bases for J; bases not matched to a gene: 10. CDR1 is KGHDR and CDR2 is SFDVKD in the germline V gene. The CDR3 length is 17 residues. CDR3 loop: CATSDPRLAGVRYTQYF. Written as DNA, the CDR3 is TGTGCCACCAGTGATCCTAGACTAGCGGGAGTAAGGTATACGCAGTATTTT.

Only one count was recorded for this clonotype. The V call is TRBV6-5, the J call TRBJ1-2; D ambiguous. Trimming took 5 bases from V and 4 from J, leaving 26 bases between them. This CDR3 comprises 18 residues. CDR1 MNHEY and CDR2 SVGAGI come from the germline V gene. The CDR3 DNA reads as TGTGCCAGCAGTACAAACCCGGGAGGGCGATTACCCTCCTATGGCTACACCTTC. Translating it yields CASSTNPGGRLPSYGYTF.